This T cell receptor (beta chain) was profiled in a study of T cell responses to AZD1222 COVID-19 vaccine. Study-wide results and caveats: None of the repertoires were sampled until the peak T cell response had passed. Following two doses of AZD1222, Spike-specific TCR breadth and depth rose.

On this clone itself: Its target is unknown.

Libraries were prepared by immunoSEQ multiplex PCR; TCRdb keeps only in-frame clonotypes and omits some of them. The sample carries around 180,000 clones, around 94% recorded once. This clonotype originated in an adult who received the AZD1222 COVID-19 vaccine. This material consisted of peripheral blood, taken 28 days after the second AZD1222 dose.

CDR3: CASSLEGADEQYF. The CDR3 DNA reads as TGTGCCAGCAGCTTGGAGGGGGCCGACGAGCAGTACTTC. The chain is built from TRBV5-4 and TRBJ2-7; 7 bases fit TRBD1. The V gene end was trimmed by 0 bases and the J gene end by 5 bases; junction bases not matched to a gene: 2. This CDR3 has 13 amino acids. Looked up from germline, CDR1 is SGHNT and CDR2 is YYREEE (reference sequence).